A selection of T cell receptor beta chains follows, all from one sample in a study of blood T cell repertoires in COVID-19. Data came from immunoSEQ multiplex PCR; TCRdb stores just in-frame clones and leaves some out. The data contain around 160,000 clones, roughly 76% of them singletons. Material for sequencing was peripheral blood. The receptors derive from a human donor with acute or convalescent COVID-19. The donor label of this sample is uncertain. Each CDR3 is given with its conserved first and last residue. The D gene is left open where the match is weak. Clone size, where shown, is once, few, many, or a class for clones that have expanded.

v_call: TRBV5-1
j_call: TRBJ1-2
d_call: NA
clone_size: NA
cdr3_nt: TGCGCCAGCAGCTTGGATGAAGCGAACTATGGCTACACCTTC
cdr3_aa: CASSLDEANYGYTF

v_call: TRBV2
j_call: TRBJ2-3
d_call: TRBD2
clone_size: NA
cdr3_nt: TGTGCCAGCAATCCGGCTAGCGGGGGAGTAGCAGATACGCAGTATTTT
cdr3_aa: CASNPASGGVADTQYF

v_call: TRBV7-3
j_call: TRBJ2-1
d_call: NA
clone_size: once
cdr3_nt: TGTGCCAGCAGCTTAAGCGGCAATGAGCAGTTCTTC
cdr3_aa: CASSLSGNEQFF

v_call: TRBV4-1
j_call: TRBJ1-1
d_call: NA
clone_size: once
cdr3_nt: TGCGCCAGCAGCCAAGTTGGCCTTGAAGCTTTCTTT
cdr3_aa: CASSQVGLEAFF

v_call: TRBV5-4
j_call: TRBJ2-2
d_call: NA
clone_size: NA
cdr3_nt: TGTGCCAGCAGCTCAGGGGAAAAAGCCGGGGAGCTGTTTTTT
cdr3_aa: CASSSGEKAGELFF

v_call: TRBV9
j_call: TRBJ1-6
d_call: NA
clone_size: few
cdr3_nt: TGTGCCAGCAGCGTAGGGAGATCCTCCTATAATTCACCCCTCCACTTT
cdr3_aa: CASSVGRSSYNSPLHF

v_call: TRBV18
j_call: TRBJ2-6
d_call: NA
clone_size: NA
cdr3_nt: TGTGCCAGCTCACCAGCGACAGTTAGCTGGAGTAGTGGGGCCAACGTCCTGACTTTC
cdr3_aa: CASSPATVSWSSGANVLTF

v_call: TRBV19
j_call: TRBJ1-5
d_call: NA
clone_size: few
cdr3_nt: TGTGCCAGTAGTATAGAGAGGGTTCAGCCCCAGCATTTT
cdr3_aa: CASSIERVQPQHF

v_call: TRBV19
j_call: TRBJ1-1
d_call: NA
clone_size: NA
cdr3_nt: TGTGCCAGTAGCCCCTGGGGAGGGTTCATGAACACTGAAGCTTTCTTT
cdr3_aa: CASSPWGGFMNTEAFF

v_call: TRBV6-1
j_call: TRBJ1-1
d_call: TRBD1
clone_size: NA
cdr3_nt: TGTGCCAGCAGTGAGTACAGGGGGCTTAACACTGAAGCTTTCTTT
cdr3_aa: CASSEYRGLNTEAFF

v_call: TRBV29-1
j_call: TRBJ1-3
d_call: NA
clone_size: NA
cdr3_nt: TGCAGCGTCATGAGGGGAGGGTTCTCTGGAAACACCATATATTTT
cdr3_aa: CSVMRGGFSGNTIYF

v_call: TRBV7-2
j_call: TRBJ2-5
d_call: TRBD2
clone_size: NA
cdr3_nt: TGTGCCAGCAGCTTACCTCGGACTAGCGGGGGCCCAAGGGAGACCCAGTACTTC
cdr3_aa: CASSLPRTSGGPRETQYF

v_call: TRBV4-1
j_call: TRBJ1-1
d_call: NA
clone_size: NA
cdr3_nt: TGCGCCAGCAGCCTACAGAGGGTTTCCGAAGCTTTCTTT
cdr3_aa: CASSLQRVSEAFF

v_call: TRBV7-6
j_call: TRBJ1-6
d_call: TRBD1
clone_size: NA
cdr3_nt: TGTGCCAGCAGCTTATACAGGGGGTACAATTCACCCCTCCACTTT
cdr3_aa: CASSLYRGYNSPLHF

v_call: TRBV6-5
j_call: TRBJ2-1
d_call: TRBD2
clone_size: NA
cdr3_nt: TGTGCCAGCTCCCCGGGGGGGCCAGGTGAGCAGTTCTTC
cdr3_aa: CASSPGGPGEQFF

v_call: TRBV5-1
j_call: TRBJ1-5
d_call: TRBD1
clone_size: NA
cdr3_nt: TGCGCCAGCAGCCAGGGGACAGGGGGACAGCCCCAGCATTTT
cdr3_aa: CASSQGTGGQPQHF

v_call: TRBV6-4
j_call: TRBJ1-5
d_call: NA
clone_size: NA
cdr3_nt: TGTGCCAGCAGAGTATCGGAACTGGATGCGGGTCGGTGCCGCAATCAGCCCCAGCATTTT
cdr3_aa: CASRVSELDAGRCRNQPQHF

v_call: TRBV27
j_call: TRBJ2-2
d_call: TRBD2
clone_size: NA
cdr3_nt: TGTGCCAGCAGCGGGACTAGCGGGGACGGGGAGCTGTTTTTT
cdr3_aa: CASSGTSGDGELFF

v_call: TRBV14
j_call: TRBJ2-3
d_call: NA
clone_size: NA
cdr3_nt: TGTGCCAGCAGCTACAGCGGGGATACGCAGTATTTT
cdr3_aa: CASSYSGDTQYF

v_call: TRBV6-1
j_call: TRBJ1-5
d_call: TRBD1
clone_size: NA
cdr3_nt: TGTGCCAGCAGTGAACTCAGAACAGGGGGTAGCAATCAGCCCCAGCATTTT
cdr3_aa: CASSELRTGGSNQPQHF

v_call: TRBV28
j_call: TRBJ1-5
d_call: TRBD1
clone_size: NA
cdr3_nt: TGTGCCAGCGGAGGGGGCGGAGCTAGCAATCAGCCCCAGCATTTT
cdr3_aa: CASGGGGASNQPQHF

v_call: TRBV10-3
j_call: TRBJ2-2
d_call: NA
clone_size: few
cdr3_nt: TGTGCCATCCCCGCGGGTTCGAACACCGGGGAGCTGTTTTTT
cdr3_aa: CAIPAGSNTGELFF